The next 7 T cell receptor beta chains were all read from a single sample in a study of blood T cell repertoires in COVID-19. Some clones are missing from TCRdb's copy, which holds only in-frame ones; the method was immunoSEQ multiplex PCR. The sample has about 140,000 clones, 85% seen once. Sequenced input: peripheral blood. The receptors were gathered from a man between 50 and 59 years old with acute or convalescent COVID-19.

The CDR3 loop is CASTLGGSRLETQYF. DNA of the CDR3: TGTGCCAGCACCCTGGGCGGGAGTAGGTTAGAGACCCAGTACTTC. The V gene is TRBV11-3, the J gene TRBJ2-5, with TRBD2 identical over 7 bases. The CDR3 runs to 15 residues. After removal of 7 bases from V and 4 bases from J, the junction contained 12 bases not matched to a gene. The V gene's germline CDR1 is SGHNT and CDR2 YENEEA.

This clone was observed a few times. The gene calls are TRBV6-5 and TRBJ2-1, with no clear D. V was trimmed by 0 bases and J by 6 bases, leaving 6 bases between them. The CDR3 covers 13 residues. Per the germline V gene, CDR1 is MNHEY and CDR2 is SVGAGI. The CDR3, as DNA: TGTGCCAGCAGTTACTCGTACAGCAATGAGCAGTTCTTC. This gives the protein CASSYSYSNEQFF.

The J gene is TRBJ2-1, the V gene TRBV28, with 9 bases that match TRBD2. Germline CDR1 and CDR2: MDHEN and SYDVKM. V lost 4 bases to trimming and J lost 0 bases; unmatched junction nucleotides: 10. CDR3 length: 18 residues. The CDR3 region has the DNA TGTGCCAGCAGTTCGATGGAACTAGCGGGTCGCTCCTACAATGAGCAGTTCTTC. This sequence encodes CASSSMELAGRSYNEQFF.

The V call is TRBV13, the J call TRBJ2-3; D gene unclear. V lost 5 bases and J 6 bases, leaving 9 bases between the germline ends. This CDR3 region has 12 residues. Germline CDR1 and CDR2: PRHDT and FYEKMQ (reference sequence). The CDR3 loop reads CASSPRLDTQYF. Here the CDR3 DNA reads TGTGCCAGCAGCCCCCGGTTGGATACGCAGTATTTT.

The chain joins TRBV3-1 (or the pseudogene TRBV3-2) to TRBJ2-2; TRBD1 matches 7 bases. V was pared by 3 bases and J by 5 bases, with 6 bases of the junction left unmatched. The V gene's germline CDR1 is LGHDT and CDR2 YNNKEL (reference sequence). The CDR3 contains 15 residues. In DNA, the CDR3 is TGTGCCAGCAGCCACGGGACAGAGGGAACCGGGGAGCTGTTTTTT. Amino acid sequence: CASSHGTEGTGELFF.

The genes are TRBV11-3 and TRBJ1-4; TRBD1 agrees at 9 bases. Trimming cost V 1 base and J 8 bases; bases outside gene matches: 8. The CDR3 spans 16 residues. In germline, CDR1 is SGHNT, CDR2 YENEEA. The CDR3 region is CASSLGTGALSEKLFF. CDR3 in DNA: TGTGCCAGCAGCTTAGGGACAGGGGCCCTGAGCGAAAAACTGTTTTTT.

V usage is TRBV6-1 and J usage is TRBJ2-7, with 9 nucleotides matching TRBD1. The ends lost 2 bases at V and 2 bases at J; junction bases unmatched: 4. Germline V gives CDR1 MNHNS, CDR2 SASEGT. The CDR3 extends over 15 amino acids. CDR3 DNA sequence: TGTGCCAGCAGTGAACGACAGGGGGGCCCCTACGAGCAGTACTTC. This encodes CASSERQGGPYEQYF.